This TCR beta chain was captured in a study of cytomegalovirus exposure and HLA in healthy donors. The CDR3 totals 15 residues. CDR1 and CDR2 from the germline V gene are LNHDA and SQIVND (reference sequence). Between the trimmed V and J ends, which lost 1 base and 4 bases, there was a span of 13 bases. For this clone: The antigen is unknown.

Vbeta (60) and Jbeta (13) primers were used in the PCR. Profiling relied on immunoSEQ multiplex PCR, and the TCRdb table lists in-frame clones only, not all of them. The listing records 150,000 to 200,000 clones. Study observations and caveats: Trimming of TCR beta V- and J-genes showed a link, identified in a later analysis, to a missense DCLRE1C variant.

The sample was PBMCs. The sequence came from a woman aged 18-29 years in good health and CMV-seropositive. The chain links TRBV19 to TRBJ1-2; no definite D call. CDR3 amino acids: CASSIGQTSSYGYTF. CDR3 bases: TGTGCCAGTAGTATAGGGCAGACTTCTAGCTATGGCTACACCTTC. Using reference TRBV19 and TRBJ1-2 for the parts outside the CDR3, the full variable domain is DGGITQSPKYLFRKEGQNVTLSCEQNLNHDAMYWYRQDPGQGLRLIYYSQIVNDFQKGDIAEGYSVSREKKESFPLTVTSAQKNPTAFYLCASSIGQTSSYGYTFGSGTRLTVV.